The TCR beta chain under discussion was sequenced for a study of blood T cell repertoires in COVID-19. Study as a whole: Samples taken during acute and convalescent COVID-19 were collected in the United States, Italy and Spain. From T cells, B-cell-depleted T cells, or PBMCs came the material, which was cDNA or gDNA.

As processed by the authors: Reference gene primer amplification gave nucleated cell count estimates. Assay used: immunoSEQ multiplex PCR; TCRdb lists only in-frame clones, some missing. V, J and clone size are taken as reported in that table, and D and trimming were inferred from the DNA itself. The data contain more than 90,000 clones, 75% to 85% of them singletons. Sequenced: peripheral blood. The TCR originated in a man between 65 and 85 years old with acute or convalescent COVID-19.

The CDR3: CASSPSTGANSPLHF. CDR3 DNA: TGTGCCAGCAGCCCCTCGACAGGAGCAAATTCACCCCTCCACTTT. V and J are TRBV14 and TRBJ1-6; D might be TRBD1 (6 bases). V was pared by 4 bases and J by 7 bases, with 14 bases between. This CDR3 has 15 residues. Germline lookup yields CDR1 SGHDN and CDR2 FVKESK.